This T cell receptor beta chain was captured in a study of blood T cell repertoires in COVID-19. On the study more broadly: There were acute and convalescent COVID-19 samples, and they came from the United States, Italy and Spain. From T cells, B-cell-depleted T cells, or PBMCs came the material, which was cDNA or gDNA.

Methods used by the authors: Cell counts per sample came from amplifying reference gene primers. Only in-frame clones appear in the TCRdb table, and some are missing; sequencing was by immunoSEQ multiplex PCR. That table furnishes V, J and clone size, whereas the DNA furnished D and trimming. The top ten hold around an eighth of the sample, which has roughly 34,000 clones, 80% seen once. This CDR3 contains 16 residues. CDR1 and CDR2 from the germline V gene are MGHRA and YSYEKL. The V and J ends lost 3 bases and 2 bases, in that order; junction bases with no gene match: 1. This receptor was taken from a woman in her 70s with acute or convalescent COVID-19. The rearrangement links TRBV4-1 to TRBJ2-7; 16 nucleotides line up with TRBD2. Source material: peripheral blood. CDR3 sequence reads: CASSQGLAGGPYEQYF. The CDR3 DNA follows: TGCGCCAGCAGCCAGGGACTAGCGGGGGGGCCCTACGAGCAGTACTTC.